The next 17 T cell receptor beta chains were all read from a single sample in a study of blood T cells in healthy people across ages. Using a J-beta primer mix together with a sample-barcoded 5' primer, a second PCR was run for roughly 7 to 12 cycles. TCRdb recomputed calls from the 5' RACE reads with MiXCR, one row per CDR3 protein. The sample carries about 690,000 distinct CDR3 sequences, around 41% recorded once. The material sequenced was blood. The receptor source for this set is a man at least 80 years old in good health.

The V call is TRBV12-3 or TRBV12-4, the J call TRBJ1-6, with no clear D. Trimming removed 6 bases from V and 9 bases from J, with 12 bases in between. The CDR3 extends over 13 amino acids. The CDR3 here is CASSPVGSSPLHF. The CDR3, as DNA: TGTGCCAGCAGCCCCGTCGGAAGTTCACCCCTCCACTTT.

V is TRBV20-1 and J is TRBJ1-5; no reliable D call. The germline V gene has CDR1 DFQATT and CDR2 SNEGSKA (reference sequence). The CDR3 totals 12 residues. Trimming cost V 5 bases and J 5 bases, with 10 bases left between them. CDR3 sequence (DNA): TGCAGTGCTGGTTATGGGGATCAGCCCCAGCATTTT. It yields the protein CSAGYGDQPQHF.

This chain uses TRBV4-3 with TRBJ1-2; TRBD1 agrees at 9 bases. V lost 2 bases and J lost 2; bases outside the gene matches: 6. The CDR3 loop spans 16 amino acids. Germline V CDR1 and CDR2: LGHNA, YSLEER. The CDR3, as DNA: TGCGCCAGCAGCCAACGTGGGACAGGGTTGAACTATGGCTACACCTTC. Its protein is CASSQRGTGLNYGYTF.

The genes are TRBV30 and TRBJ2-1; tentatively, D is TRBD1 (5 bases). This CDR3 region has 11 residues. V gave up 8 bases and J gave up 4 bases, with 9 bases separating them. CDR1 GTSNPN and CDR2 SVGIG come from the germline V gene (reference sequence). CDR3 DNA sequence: TGTGCCGGGGCGGAGTACAATGAGCAGTTCTTC. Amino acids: CAGAEYNEQFF.

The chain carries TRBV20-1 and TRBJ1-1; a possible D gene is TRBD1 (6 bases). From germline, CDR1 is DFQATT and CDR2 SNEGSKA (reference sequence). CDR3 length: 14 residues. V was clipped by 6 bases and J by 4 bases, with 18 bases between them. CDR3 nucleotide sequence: TGCAGTGCAGCGTCGGACAGCGAGTTCACTGAAGCTTTCTTT. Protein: CSAASDSEFTEAFF.

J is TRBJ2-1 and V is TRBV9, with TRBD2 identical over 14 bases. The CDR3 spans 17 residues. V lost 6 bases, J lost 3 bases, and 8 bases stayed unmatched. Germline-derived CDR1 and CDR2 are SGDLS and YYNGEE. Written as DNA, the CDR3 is TGTGCCAGCAACGCCGGGACTAGCGGGGGTTTCTACAATGAGCAGTTCTTC. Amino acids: CASNAGTSGGFYNEQFF.

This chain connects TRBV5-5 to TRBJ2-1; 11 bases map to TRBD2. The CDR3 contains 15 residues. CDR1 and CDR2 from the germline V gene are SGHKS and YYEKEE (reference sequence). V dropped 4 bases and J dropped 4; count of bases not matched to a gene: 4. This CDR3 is CASSKGLAEYNEQFF. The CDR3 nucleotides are TGTGCCAGCAGCAAGGGACTAGCGGAATACAATGAGCAGTTCTTC.

The DNA for the CDR3 is TGCAGCGTTTTGGTGCGCTCCTACGAGCAGTACTTC. It translates to CSVLVRSYEQYF. The V gene is TRBV29-1, the J gene TRBJ2-7; D not resolved. Looked up from germline, CDR1 is SQVTM and CDR2 is ANQGSEA. The CDR3 covers 12 residues. V lost 5 bases to trimming and J lost 0 bases, with 8 bases between them.

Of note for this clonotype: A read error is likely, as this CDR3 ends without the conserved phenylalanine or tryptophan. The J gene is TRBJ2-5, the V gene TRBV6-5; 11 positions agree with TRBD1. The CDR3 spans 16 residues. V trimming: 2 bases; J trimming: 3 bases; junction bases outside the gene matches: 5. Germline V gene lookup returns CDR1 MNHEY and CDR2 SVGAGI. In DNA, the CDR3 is TGTGCCAGCAGTTACCGGGGACAGGGGGAAAAAGAGACCCAGTACCTC. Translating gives CASSYRGQGEKETQYL.

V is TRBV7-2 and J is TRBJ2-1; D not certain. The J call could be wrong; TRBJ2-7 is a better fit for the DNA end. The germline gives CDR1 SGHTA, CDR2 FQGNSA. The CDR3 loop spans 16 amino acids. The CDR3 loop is CASSPNWQPTYNEQYF. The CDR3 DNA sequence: TGTGCCAGCAGCCCTAACTGGCAGCCGACCTACAATGAGCAGTACTTC.

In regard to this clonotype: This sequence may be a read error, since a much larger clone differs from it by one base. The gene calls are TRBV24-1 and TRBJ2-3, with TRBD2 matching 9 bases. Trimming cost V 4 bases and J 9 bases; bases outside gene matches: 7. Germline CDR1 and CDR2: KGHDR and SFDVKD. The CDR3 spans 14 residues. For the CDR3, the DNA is TGTGCCACCAGTGAATTAGCGGGGGTGGAGACGCAGTATTTT. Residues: CATSELAGVETQYF.

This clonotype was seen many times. The CDR3 protein is CASSFLWLKNIQYF. CDR3 nucleotides: TGTGCCAGCAGTTTCCTCTGGCTCAAAAACATTCAGTACTTC. This chain connects TRBV12-3 or TRBV12-4 to TRBJ2-4; D unresolved. The CDR3 consists of 14 residues. Trimming took 3 bases from V and 3 from J, leaving 9 bases between them.

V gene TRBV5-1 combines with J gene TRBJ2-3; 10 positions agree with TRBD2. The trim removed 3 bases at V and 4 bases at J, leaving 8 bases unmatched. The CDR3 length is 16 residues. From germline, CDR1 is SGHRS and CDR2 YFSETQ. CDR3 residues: CASSSAGLAFPDTQYF. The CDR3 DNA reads TGCGCCAGCAGCTCTGCGGGACTAGCGTTCCCAGATACGCAGTATTTT.

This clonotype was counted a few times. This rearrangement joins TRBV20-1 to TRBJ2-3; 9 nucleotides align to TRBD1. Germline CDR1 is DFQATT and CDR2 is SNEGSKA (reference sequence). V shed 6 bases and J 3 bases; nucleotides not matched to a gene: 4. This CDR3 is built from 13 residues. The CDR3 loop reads CSAPQGATDTQYF. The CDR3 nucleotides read TGCAGTGCCCCACAGGGGGCAACAGATACGCAGTATTTT.

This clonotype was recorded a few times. CDR3 coding DNA: TGCAGTGCTAGAGATCGGAGGGGGGGTAACAATGAGCAGTTCTTC. Its translation is CSARDRRGGNNEQFF. The rearrangement uses TRBV20-1 and TRBJ2-1; weak D call: TRBD2 (7 bases). CDR1 and CDR2 (germline): DFQATT, SNEGSKA (reference sequence). The CDR3 is 15 residues long. V lost 0 bases to trimming and J lost 5 bases, with 14 bases between them.

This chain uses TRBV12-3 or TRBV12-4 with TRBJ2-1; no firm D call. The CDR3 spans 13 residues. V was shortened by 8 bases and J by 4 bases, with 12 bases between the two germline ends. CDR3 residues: CASGVQQYNEQFF. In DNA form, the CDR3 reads TGTGCCAGCGGTGTACAGCAATACAATGAGCAGTTCTTC.

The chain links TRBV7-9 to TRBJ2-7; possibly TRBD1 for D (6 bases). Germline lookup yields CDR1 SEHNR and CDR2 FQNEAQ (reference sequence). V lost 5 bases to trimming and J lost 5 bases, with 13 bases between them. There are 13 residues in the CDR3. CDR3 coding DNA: TGTGCCAGCAGCGATACCGGGACAAACGAGCAGTACTTC. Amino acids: CASSDTGTNEQYF.